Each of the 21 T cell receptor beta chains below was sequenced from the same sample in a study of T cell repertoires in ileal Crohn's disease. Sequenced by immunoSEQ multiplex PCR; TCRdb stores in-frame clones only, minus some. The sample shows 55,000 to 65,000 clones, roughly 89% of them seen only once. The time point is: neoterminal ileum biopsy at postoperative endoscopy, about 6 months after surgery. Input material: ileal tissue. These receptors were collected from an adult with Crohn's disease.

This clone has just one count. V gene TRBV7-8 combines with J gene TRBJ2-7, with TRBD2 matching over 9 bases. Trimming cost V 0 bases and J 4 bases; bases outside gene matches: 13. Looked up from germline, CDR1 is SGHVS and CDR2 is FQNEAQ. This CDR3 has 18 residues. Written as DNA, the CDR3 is TGTGCCAGCAGCTTAGCGGGCCGCGGGAGGGCCATTCCATACGAGCAGTACTTC. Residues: CASSLAGRGRAIPYEQYF.

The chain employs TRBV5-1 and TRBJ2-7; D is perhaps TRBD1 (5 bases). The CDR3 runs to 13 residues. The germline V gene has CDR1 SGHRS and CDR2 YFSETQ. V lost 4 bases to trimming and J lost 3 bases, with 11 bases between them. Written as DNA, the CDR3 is TGCGCCAGCAGCCAACAGGAGCTCTACGAGCAGTACTTC. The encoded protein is CASSQQELYEQYF.

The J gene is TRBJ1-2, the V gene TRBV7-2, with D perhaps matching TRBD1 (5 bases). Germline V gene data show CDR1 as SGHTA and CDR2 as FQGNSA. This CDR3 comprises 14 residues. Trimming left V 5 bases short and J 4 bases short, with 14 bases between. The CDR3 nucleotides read TGTGCCAGCAGCCCAGGGCCAGGATTCTATGGCTACACCTTC. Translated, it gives CASSPGPGFYGYTF.

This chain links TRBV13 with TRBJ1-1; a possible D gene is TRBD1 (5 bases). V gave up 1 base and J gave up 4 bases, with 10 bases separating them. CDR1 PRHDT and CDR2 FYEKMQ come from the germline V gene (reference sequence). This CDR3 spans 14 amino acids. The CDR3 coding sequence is TGTGCCAGCAGCTTAGTTGGGGGAGGCACTGAAGCTTTCTTT. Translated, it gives CASSLVGGGTEAFF. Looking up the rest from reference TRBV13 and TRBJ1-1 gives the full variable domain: AAGVIQSPRHLIKEKRETATLKCYPIPRHDTVYWYQQGPGQDPQFLISFYEKMQSDKGSIPDRFSAQQFSDYHSELNMSSLELGDSALYFCASSLVGGGTEAFFGQGTRLTVV.

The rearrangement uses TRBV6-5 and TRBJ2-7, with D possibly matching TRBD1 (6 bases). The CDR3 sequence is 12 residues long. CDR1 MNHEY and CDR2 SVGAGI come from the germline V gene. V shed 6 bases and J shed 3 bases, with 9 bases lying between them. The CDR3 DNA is TGTGCCAGCAGCAAAGGGGGCTACGAGCAGTACTTC. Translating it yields CASSKGGYEQYF.

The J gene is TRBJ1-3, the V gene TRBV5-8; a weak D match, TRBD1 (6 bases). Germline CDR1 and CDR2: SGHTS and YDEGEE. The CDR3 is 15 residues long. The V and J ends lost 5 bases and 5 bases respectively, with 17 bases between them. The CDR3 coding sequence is TGTGCCAGCAGTGGACAGACCGCAAATAGAAACACCATATATTTT. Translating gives CASSGQTANRNTIYF.

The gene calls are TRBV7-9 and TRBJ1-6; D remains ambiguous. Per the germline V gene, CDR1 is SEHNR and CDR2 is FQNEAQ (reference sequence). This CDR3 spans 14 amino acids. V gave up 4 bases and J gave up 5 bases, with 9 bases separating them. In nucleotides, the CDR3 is TGTGCCAGCAGCTCCACCGGGAATAATTCACCCCTCCACTTT. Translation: CASSSTGNNSPLHF.

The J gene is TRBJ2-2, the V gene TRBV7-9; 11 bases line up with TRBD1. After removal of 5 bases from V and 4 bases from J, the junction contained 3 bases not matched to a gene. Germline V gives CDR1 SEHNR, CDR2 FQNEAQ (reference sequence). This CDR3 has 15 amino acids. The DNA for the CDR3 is TGTGCCAGCAGCCACGGGACAGGGGGCACCGGGGAGCTGTTTTTT. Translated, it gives CASSHGTGGTGELFF.

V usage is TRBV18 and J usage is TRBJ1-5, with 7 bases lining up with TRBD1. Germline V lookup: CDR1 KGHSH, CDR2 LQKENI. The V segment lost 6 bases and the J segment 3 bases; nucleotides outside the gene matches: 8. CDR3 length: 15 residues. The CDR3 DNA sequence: TGTGCCAGCTCTCCGGGACAGTATGACAATCAGCCCCAGCATTTT. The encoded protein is CASSPGQYDNQPQHF.

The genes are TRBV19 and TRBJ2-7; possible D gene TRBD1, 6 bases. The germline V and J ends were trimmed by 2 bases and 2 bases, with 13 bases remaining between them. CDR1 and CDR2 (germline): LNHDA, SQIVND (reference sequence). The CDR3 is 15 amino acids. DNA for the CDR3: TGTGCCAGTAGTATAAAGGCAGGGGCAACCTACGAGCAGTACTTC. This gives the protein CASSIKAGATYEQYF.

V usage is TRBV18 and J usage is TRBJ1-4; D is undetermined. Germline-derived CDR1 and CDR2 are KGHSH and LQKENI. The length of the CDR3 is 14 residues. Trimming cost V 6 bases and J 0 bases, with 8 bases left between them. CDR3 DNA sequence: TGTGCCAGCTCCCCGACAACAACTAATGAAAAACTGTTTTTT. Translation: CASSPTTTNEKLFF.

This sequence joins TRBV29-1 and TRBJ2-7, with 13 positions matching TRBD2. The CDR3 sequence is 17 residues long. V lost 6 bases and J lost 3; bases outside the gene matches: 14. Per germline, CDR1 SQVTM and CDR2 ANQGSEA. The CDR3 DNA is TGCAGCGTGCCTCCTGCGACTAGCGGGAGGTCCCTCTACGAGCAGTACTTC. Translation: CSVPPATSGRSLYEQYF.

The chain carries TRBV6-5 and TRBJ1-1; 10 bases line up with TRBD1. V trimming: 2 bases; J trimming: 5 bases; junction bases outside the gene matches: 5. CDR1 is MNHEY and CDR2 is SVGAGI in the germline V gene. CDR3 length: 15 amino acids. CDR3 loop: CASSYSGTGVTEAFF. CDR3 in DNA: TGTGCCAGCAGTTACAGCGGGACAGGGGTAACTGAAGCTTTCTTT.

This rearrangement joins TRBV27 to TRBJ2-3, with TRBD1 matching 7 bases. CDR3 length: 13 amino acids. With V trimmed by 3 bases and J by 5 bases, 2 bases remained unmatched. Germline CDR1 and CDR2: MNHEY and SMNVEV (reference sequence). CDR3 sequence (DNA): TGTGCCAGCAGTTTCCAGGGGGTAGATACGCAGTATTTT. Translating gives CASSFQGVDTQYF.

CDR3: CASSGPGLRPGNTIYF. The CDR3 coding sequence is TGTGCCAGCAGCGGGCCAGGACTTAGGCCCGGAAACACCATATATTTT. The chain employs TRBV7-9 and TRBJ1-3; D uncertain. This CDR3 spans 16 amino acids. Germline assignment: CDR1 SEHNR and CDR2 FQNEAQ (reference sequence). V lost 5 bases and J 4 bases, leaving 18 bases between the germline ends.

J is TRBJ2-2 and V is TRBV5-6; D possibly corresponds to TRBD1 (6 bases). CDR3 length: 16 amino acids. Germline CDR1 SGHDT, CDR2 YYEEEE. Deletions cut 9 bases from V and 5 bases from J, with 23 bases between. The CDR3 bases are TGTGCCACCGACACAGGGCCCTCTGAGGAGACCGGGGAGCTGTTTTTT. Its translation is CATDTGPSEETGELFF.

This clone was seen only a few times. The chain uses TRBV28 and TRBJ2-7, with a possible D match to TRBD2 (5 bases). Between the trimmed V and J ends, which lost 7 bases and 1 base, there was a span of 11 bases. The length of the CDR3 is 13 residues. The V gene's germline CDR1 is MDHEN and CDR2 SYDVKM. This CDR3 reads CASTPRGSYEQYV. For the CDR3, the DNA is TGTGCCAGCACACCCAGAGGGTCCTACGAGCAGTACGTC.

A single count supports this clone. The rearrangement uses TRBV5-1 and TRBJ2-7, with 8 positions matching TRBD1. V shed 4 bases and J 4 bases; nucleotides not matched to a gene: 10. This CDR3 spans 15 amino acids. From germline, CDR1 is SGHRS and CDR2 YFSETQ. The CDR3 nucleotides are TGCGCCAGCAGCCTCGTCGGACAGGGCAGGTACGAGCAGTACTTC. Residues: CASSLVGQGRYEQYF.

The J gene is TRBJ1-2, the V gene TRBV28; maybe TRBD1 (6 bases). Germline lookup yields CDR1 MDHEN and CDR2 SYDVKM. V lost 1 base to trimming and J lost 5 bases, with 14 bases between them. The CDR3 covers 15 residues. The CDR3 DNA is TGTGCCAGCAGTTTATCCCAGGGACACGGGTATGGCTACACCTTC. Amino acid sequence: CASSLSQGHGYGYTF.

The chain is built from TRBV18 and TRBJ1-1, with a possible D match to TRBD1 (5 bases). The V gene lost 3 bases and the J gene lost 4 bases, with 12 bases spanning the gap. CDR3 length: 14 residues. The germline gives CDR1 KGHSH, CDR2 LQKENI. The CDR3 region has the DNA TGTGCCAGCTCACCGCTGTCCGGGGGCACTGAAGCTTTCTTT. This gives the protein CASSPLSGGTEAFF.

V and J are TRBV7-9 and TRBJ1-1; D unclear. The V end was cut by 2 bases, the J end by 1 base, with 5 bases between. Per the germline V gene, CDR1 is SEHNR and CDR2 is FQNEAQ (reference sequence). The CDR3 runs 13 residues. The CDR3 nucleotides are TGTGCCAGCAGCTTATACGGGAACACTGAAGCTTTCTTT. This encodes CASSLYGNTEAFF.